What follows are 31 T cell receptor beta chains derived from one specimen sequenced in a study of blood T cell repertoires in COVID-19. The repertoire was sequenced with immunoSEQ multiplex PCR; TCRdb's copy has only in-frame clones and lacks some. Seen here are a few hundred thousand clones, 70% to 90% observed once, and the top ten hold 1.3%. The sequencing sample was made of PBMCs or T cells enriched from blood (not recorded which). These receptors were collected from a man aged 25-40 years who had recovered from COVID-19.

This chain uses TRBV10-3 with TRBJ1-1, with a weak D call TRBD1 (5 bases). This CDR3 is 13 amino acids long. With 7 bases removed from V and 1 base from J, the gap between germline ends came to 10 bases. The V gene's germline CDR1 is ENHRY and CDR2 SYGVKD. CDR3 protein: CAIKVQGNTEAFF. The CDR3 DNA reads TGTGCCATCAAGGTCCAGGGGAACACTGAAGCTTTCTTT.

This clone was observed once. The chain combines TRBV9 with TRBJ2-1; 10 nucleotides match TRBD2. The V gene end was trimmed by 3 bases and the J gene end by 5 bases; junction bases not matched to a gene: 8. The CDR3 is 16 amino acids. Germline CDR1 and CDR2: SGDLS and YYNGEE. CDR3 DNA sequence: TGTGCCAGCAGCGCTAGAATAGCGGGGGGAAACAATGAGCAGTTCTTC. Protein sequence: CASSARIAGGNNEQFF.

V is TRBV29-1 and J is TRBJ2-3, with 7 bases identical to TRBD1. The V gene's germline CDR1 is SQVTM and CDR2 ANQGSEA. The length of the CDR3 is 10 residues. The CDR3 DNA reads TGCCGGGACAGTACAGATACGCAGTATTTT. Translation gives CRDSTDTQYF.

The rearrangement links TRBV7-2 to TRBJ2-1; D is ambiguous. The CDR3 has 15 residues. In germline, CDR1 is SGHTA, CDR2 FQGNSA. Deletions cut 1 base from V and 6 bases from J, with 13 bases between. In DNA, the CDR3 is TGTGCCAGCAGCTTAGATCAGCTAGTGGCCAATGAGCAGTTCTTC. Translation gives CASSLDQLVANEQFF.

V is TRBV4-3 and J is TRBJ1-2; TRBD1 aligns across 12 bases. Germline V gene lookup returns CDR1 LGHNA and CDR2 YSLEER. The CDR3 consists of 16 residues. V was clipped by 0 bases and J by 6 bases; unmatched bases: 5. The CDR3 reads CASSQDLGQGADGYTF. The CDR3 DNA reads TGCGCCAGCAGCCAAGACCTGGGACAGGGGGCTGATGGCTACACCTTC.

The chain employs TRBV27 and TRBJ1-2; TRBD1 matches 7 bases. The trim removed 0 bases at V and 6 bases at J, leaving 7 bases unmatched. The CDR3 is 15 residues long. CDR1 and CDR2 from the germline V gene are MNHEY and SMNVEV (reference sequence). The CDR3 DNA is TGTGCCAGCAGTTTATCGAAGGGGGCTGTAGATGGCTACACCTTC. This codes for CASSLSKGAVDGYTF.

The chain couples TRBV6-1 to TRBJ1-2, with a possible D match to TRBD1 (5 bases). The CDR3 totals 13 residues. CDR1 and CDR2 from the germline V gene are MNHNS and SASEGT. V lost 2 bases and J 8 bases, leaving 12 bases between the germline ends. The CDR3 region is CASSESGLGGYTF. The CDR3 coding sequence is TGTGCCAGCAGTGAATCGGGACTGGGGGGCTACACCTTC.

The J gene is TRBJ1-2, the V gene TRBV2; D remains ambiguous. The CDR3 is 11 amino acids. Germline assignment: CDR1 SNHLY and CDR2 FYNNEI. Trimming pared 6 bases from V and 5 bases from J, leaving 7 bases between. In DNA, the CDR3 is TGTGCCAGCAGGGGGAGTTATGGCTACACCTTC. Its protein is CASRGSYGYTF.

The V and J genes are TRBV7-9 and TRBJ2-1; TRBD2 aligns across 9 bases. Germline V CDR1 and CDR2: SEHNR, FQNEAQ (reference sequence). The CDR3 extends over 15 amino acids. Germline trimming cut 1 base from V and 5 bases from J; bases unmatched to any gene: 3. The CDR3 reads CASSLVASGDNEQFF. CDR3 sequence (DNA): TGTGCCAGCAGCTTAGTGGCTAGCGGGGACAATGAGCAGTTCTTC.

The chain links TRBV7-8 to TRBJ1-1; no clear D. Per germline, CDR1 SGHVS and CDR2 FQNEAQ. The germline V and J ends were trimmed by 2 bases and 4 bases, with 11 bases remaining between them. The CDR3 covers 14 residues. CDR3 DNA sequence: TGTGCCAGCAGCTTACAGCGATTAGGCACTGAAGCTTTCTTT. This translates into CASSLQRLGTEAFF.

V is TRBV7-8 and J is TRBJ2-3; possible D gene TRBD1, 6 bases. V was clipped by 1 base and J by 2 bases, with 16 bases between them. The CDR3 sequence is 17 residues long. CDR1 and CDR2 from the germline V gene are SGHVS and FQNEAQ. Here the CDR3 DNA reads TGTGCCAGCAGCTTAGGGTTGGGGGACACCTACACAGATACGCAGTATTTT. Translation gives CASSLGLGDTYTDTQYF.

The chain links TRBV3-1 (or the pseudogene TRBV3-2) to TRBJ1-2; TRBD1 agrees at 11 bases. V lost 0 bases, J lost 7 bases, and 7 bases stayed unmatched. The CDR3 contains 16 residues. The germline V gene encodes CDR1 LGHDT and CDR2 YNNKEL (reference sequence). CDR3 region: CASSQEGWTGGPGYTF. The DNA for the CDR3 is TGTGCCAGCAGCCAAGAGGGCTGGACAGGGGGCCCTGGCTACACCTTC.

With respect to this clone: Relative to the germline gene, one junction end is altered; a read error may explain this. The chain joins TRBV7-7 to TRBJ2-3; 8 bases agree with TRBD2. Germline values: CDR1 SSHAT, CDR2 FNYEAQ (reference sequence). This CDR3 region has 16 residues. CDR3 loop: CASSSGGTRSTDTQYF. The DNA of the CDR3 is TGTGCTAGCAGCTCGGGGGGGACAAGAAGCACAGATACGCAGTATTTT.

J is TRBJ2-1 and V is TRBV5-1; 9 bases are a match to TRBD2. The CDR3 has 15 amino acids. Germline CDR1 and CDR2: SGHRS and YFSETQ. The V segment lost 1 base and the J segment 11 bases; nucleotides outside the gene matches: 10. The CDR3 region is CASSLMASGDGQQFF. The DNA of the CDR3 is TGCGCCAGCAGCTTGATGGCTAGCGGGGATGGGCAGCAGTTCTTC.

V gene TRBV6-9 combines with J gene TRBJ1-6; possible D gene TRBD1, 5 bases. The CDR3 runs 14 residues. V was cut by 7 bases and J by 10 bases, with 17 bases left in between. From germline, CDR1 is MNHGY and CDR2 SVAAGI. The CDR3 reads CASTYQGFRSPLHF. Written as DNA, the CDR3 is TGTGCCAGCACTTACCAGGGTTTCAGATCACCCCTCCACTTT.

V usage is TRBV5-6 and J usage is TRBJ1-2; 7 bases match TRBD1. With V trimmed by 3 bases and J by 2 bases, 1 base remained unmatched. The CDR3 has 13 amino acids. Germline V gene data show CDR1 as SGHDT and CDR2 as YYEEEE. CDR3 amino acids: CASSSGQNYGYTF. For the CDR3, the DNA is TGTGCCAGCAGCTCGGGACAGAACTATGGCTACACCTTC.

V and J are TRBV7-2 and TRBJ1-1; D might be TRBD1 (6 bases). CDR1 is SGHTA and CDR2 is FQGNSA in the germline V gene. The CDR3 is 15 amino acids. V gave up 5 bases and J gave up 0 bases, with 13 bases separating them. The CDR3 sequence: CASSPVGGLNTEAFF. Written as DNA, the CDR3 is TGTGCCAGCAGCCCGGTGGGGGGGCTGAACACTGAAGCTTTCTTT.

V is TRBV6-5 and J is TRBJ1-2, with unresolved D. Germline values: CDR1 MNHEY, CDR2 SVGAGI. CDR3 length equals 15 residues. V was pared by 5 bases and J by 4 bases, with 17 bases between. The CDR3 spells CASSLVANTGYGYTF. In nucleotides, the CDR3 is TGTGCCAGCAGTCTCGTTGCAAATACGGGCTATGGCTACACCTTC.

This clone was detected only a few times. This rearrangement joins TRBV30 to TRBJ1-1; D remains ambiguous. The length of the CDR3 is 15 residues. Trimming shortened V by 6 bases and J by 1 base, and 18 bases separated the two germline ends. CDR1 is GTSNPN, CDR2 SVGIG, per germline (reference sequence). Here the CDR3 reads CACRPMTEGNTEAFF. Here the CDR3 DNA reads TGTGCCTGCCGACCCATGACGGAGGGGAACACTGAAGCTTTCTTT.

This chain links TRBV2 with TRBJ2-2; D remains ambiguous. The V and J ends lost 5 bases and 5 bases respectively, with 9 bases between them. The CDR3 loop spans 13 amino acids. Germline-derived CDR1 and CDR2 are SNHLY and FYNNEI. The CDR3 coding sequence is TGTGCCAGCAGTCTGCTTCAGACCGGGGAGCTGTTTTTT. It codes for CASSLLQTGELFF.

The rearrangement uses TRBV5-1 and TRBJ2-2; TRBD2 matches at 8 bases. Looked up from germline, CDR1 is SGHRS and CDR2 is YFSETQ. Germline trimming cut 5 bases from V and 5 bases from J; bases unmatched to any gene: 2. The CDR3 loop spans 13 amino acids. CDR3 in amino acids: CASRVAGTGELFF. The CDR3 nucleotides read TGCGCCAGCAGGGTAGCGGGGACCGGGGAGCTGTTTTTT.

The V gene is TRBV5-1, the J gene TRBJ1-6; D is possibly TRBD1 (5 bases). Germline CDR1 is SGHRS and CDR2 is YFSETQ. Trimming took 7 bases from V and 7 from J, leaving 18 bases between them. CDR3 length equals 15 residues. CDR3 DNA sequence: TGCGCCAGCGGACCTTCAGGGATGAACAATTCACCCCTCCACTTT. This encodes CASGPSGMNNSPLHF.

The chain links TRBV18 to TRBJ1-3; unclear D gene. Trimming removed 2 bases from V and 0 bases from J, with 14 bases in between. This CDR3 has 17 amino acids. Germline CDR1 KGHSH, CDR2 LQKENI. DNA for the CDR3: TGTGCCAGCTCACCAAAGACCCAGGCAGGCTCTGGAAACACCATATATTTT. This sequence encodes CASSPKTQAGSGNTIYF.

In this sample, this clone turned up a few times. The CDR3 DNA sequence: TGTGCCAACCCGGGACAGGAGTACAATGAGCAGTTCTTC. This gives the protein CANPGQEYNEQFF. The J gene is TRBJ2-1, the V gene TRBV12-3 or TRBV12-4; 8 bases fit TRBD1. The CDR3 is made up of 13 amino acids. V dropped 10 bases and J dropped 4; count of bases not matched to a gene: 6.

The rearrangement uses TRBV3-1 (or the pseudogene TRBV3-2) and TRBJ2-1; D possibly corresponds to TRBD2 (5 bases). Germline V gives CDR1 LGHDT, CDR2 YNNKEL (reference sequence). This CDR3 is 14 amino acids long. Trimming stripped 1 base from V and 13 bases from J, with 17 bases between. The DNA for the CDR3 is TGTGCCAGCAGCCAAGTCGCCGACACGGGAAACCAGTTCTTC. Amino acids: CASSQVADTGNQFF.

This clone appeared once. V gene TRBV5-1 combines with J gene TRBJ2-5; D is ambiguous. The CDR3 sequence is 16 residues long. Germline assignment: CDR1 SGHRS and CDR2 YFSETQ. V lost 1 base, J lost 0 bases, and 13 bases lay in between. CDR3 coding DNA: TGCGCCAGCAGCTTGATAGGTACAGAGTACCAAGAGACCCAGTACTTC. This gives the protein CASSLIGTEYQETQYF.

The chain employs TRBV30 and TRBJ2-1; 7 positions agree with TRBD2. Per the germline V gene, CDR1 is GTSNPN and CDR2 is SVGIG (reference sequence). CDR3 size: 15 residues. The V gene end was trimmed by 0 bases and the J gene end by 7 bases; junction bases not matched to a gene: 9. This CDR3 is CAWSVRGLGSNEQFF. The CDR3 DNA reads TGTGCCTGGAGTGTACGTGGACTAGGTTCGAATGAGCAGTTCTTC.

This clone appeared once. The chain combines TRBV5-5 with TRBJ2-5, with TRBD2 identical over 13 bases. The CDR3 totals 16 residues. Trimming removed 4 bases from V and 5 bases from J; junction bases left unmatched: 8. The germline gives CDR1 SGHKS, CDR2 YYEKEE (reference sequence). The CDR3 DNA sequence: TGTGCCAGCAGCGTGGGACTAGCGGGGCGGGGGGAGACCCAGTACTTC. Protein product: CASSVGLAGRGETQYF.

The chain uses TRBV4-1 and TRBJ1-5; D may be TRBD1 (5 bases). Germline values: CDR1 MGHRA, CDR2 YSYEKL. This CDR3 is built from 14 residues. V dropped 2 bases and J dropped 7 bases, with 12 bases sitting between them. The CDR3 coding sequence is TGCGCCAGCAGCCAATTCCTGGGGGGGCAGCCCCAGCATTTT. Amino acids: CASSQFLGGQPQHF.

CDR3: CASSLPPGDGYTF. The DNA of the CDR3 is TGTGCCAGCAGTTTACCTCCAGGTGATGGCTACACCTTC. The gene calls are TRBV12-3 or TRBV12-4 and TRBJ1-2; the D is unclear. CDR3 length equals 13 residues. Between the trimmed V and J ends, which lost 2 bases and 6 bases, there was a span of 10 bases.

This clone was seen a single time. The V gene is TRBV7-9, the J gene TRBJ2-1; 12 positions match TRBD2. Germline V gives CDR1 SEHNR, CDR2 FQNEAQ (reference sequence). V gave up 4 bases and J gave up 9 bases; unmatched junction bases: 10. The CDR3 covers 16 residues. CDR3 coding DNA: TGTGCCAGCAGCTCCTGGACTAGCGGGATTAGCAGTGAGCAGTTCTTC. Protein: CASSSWTSGISSEQFF.